Presented here are 25 T cell receptor beta chains from one specimen sequenced in a study of T cells in Graves' hyperthyroidism and ophthalmopathy. Template material for amplifying TCR beta CDR3 regions consisted of RNA transcripts. First-round RT-PCR of the TCR CDR3 relied on the HTBI primer set. Using its own MiXCR run on the multiplex PCR reads, TCRdb lists one record per CDR3 protein. The repertoire consists of a few hundred thousand distinct CDR3 sequences, with more than 15% occurring once and the leading ten covering less than 3.5%. Sequenced material: blood. All receptors come from a woman in her forties with Graves' ophthalmopathy.

The chain employs TRBV27 and TRBJ1-6; D unclear. The CDR3 loop spans 14 amino acids. Germline V gene data show CDR1 as MNHEY and CDR2 as SMNVEV (reference sequence). Between the trimmed V and J ends, which lost 6 bases and 4 bases, there was a span of 10 bases. This CDR3 is CASSGRFYNSPLHF. The CDR3, as DNA: TGTGCCAGCAGCGGACGGTTTTATAATTCACCCCTCCACTTT.

The CDR3 region has the DNA TGTGCCAGTAGTACAACAGGGTCGCGTTATAGCAATCAGCCCCAGCATTTT. It is translated as CASSTTGSRYSNQPQHF. The chain has TRBV19 and TRBJ1-5; D possibly corresponds to TRBD1 (6 bases). CDR3 length equals 17 residues. V was clipped by 4 bases and J by 0 bases, with 16 bases between them. Germline CDR1 and CDR2: LNHDA and SQIVND (reference sequence).

As regards this clonotype: Being one base from a much bigger clone, this may be a read error. Since no conserved phenylalanine or tryptophan closes the CDR3, a read error is the likely cause. This sequence joins TRBV29-1 and TRBJ2-3; 11 nucleotides match TRBD1. With V trimmed by 6 bases and J by 4 bases, 3 bases remained unmatched. Germline V gives CDR1 SQVTM, CDR2 ANQGSEA. The CDR3 loop spans 13 amino acids. DNA for the CDR3: TGCAGCGTGACGGGACAGGGGGCAGATACGCAGTATCTT. Residues: CSVTGQGADTQYL.

This clonotype has a single count. A read error is possible here, since a much larger clone lies one base away. The CDR3 region has the DNA TGTGCCAGTAGTATAAACGTTGGACCCCCCTACGAGCAGTACTTC. Translation gives CASSINVGPPYEQYF. The chain is built from TRBV19 and TRBJ2-7; no definite D call. Trimming took 2 bases from V and 2 from J, leaving 13 bases between them. Germline lookup yields CDR1 LNHDA and CDR2 SQIVND (reference sequence). This CDR3 is built from 15 residues.

The chain carries TRBV28 and TRBJ1-2; 10 nucleotides agree with TRBD1. The CDR3 sequence is 15 residues long. The germline CDR1 and CDR2 sequences are MDHEN and SYDVKM. With V trimmed by 6 bases and J by 5 bases, 9 bases remained unmatched. This chain's CDR3 is CASRLTGGLGYGYTF. The CDR3, as DNA: TGTGCCAGCAGGCTGACAGGGGGCCTAGGGTATGGCTACACCTTC.

This clonotype has a count of ten or more. The rearrangement uses TRBV11-1 and TRBJ2-5; D perhaps matches TRBD1 (6 bases). With 3 bases removed from V and 5 bases from J, the gap between germline ends came to 7 bases. The germline V gene has CDR1 SGHAT and CDR2 FQDESV (reference sequence). The CDR3 loop spans 12 amino acids. This CDR3 reads CASSFQGETQYF. CDR3 nucleotide sequence: TGTGCCAGCAGCTTCCAGGGGGAGACCCAGTACTTC.

This clonotype was found many times. This sequence joins TRBV5-1 and TRBJ2-3, with 9 bases that match TRBD2. The CDR3 runs to 18 residues. Germline V lookup: CDR1 SGHRS, CDR2 YFSETQ. Unmatched junction bases numbered 16, after V lost 2 bases and J lost 6 bases. CDR3 sequence: CASSLQPAVSGRGDTQYF. CDR3 DNA: TGCGCCAGCAGCTTACAACCTGCGGTTAGCGGGAGAGGGGATACGCAGTATTTT.

There are many counts of this clonotype. The chain links TRBV18 to TRBJ1-1, with TRBD1 identical over 11 bases. CDR1 and CDR2 (germline): KGHSH, LQKENI. The CDR3 extends over 15 amino acids. The junction had 5 bases not matched to a gene; V was cut back by 8 bases and J by 0 bases. The CDR3 protein is CASRGQGAVNTEAFF. CDR3 DNA sequence: TGTGCCAGCCGAGGACAGGGGGCGGTGAACACTGAAGCTTTCTTT.

This clonotype was observed a few times. The chain joins TRBV19 to TRBJ1-5; TRBD1 matches at 7 bases. This CDR3 region has 16 residues. CDR1 and CDR2 (germline): LNHDA, SQIVND (reference sequence). V lost 5 bases, J lost 1 base, and 8 bases stayed unmatched. Written as DNA, the CDR3 is TGTGCCAGTAGTTCCACTCCGGGACAGAGCAATCAGCCCCAGCATTTT. Translated: CASSSTPGQSNQPQHF. Using reference TRBV19 and TRBJ1-5 for the parts outside the CDR3, the full variable domain is DGGITQSPKYLFRKEGQNVTLSCEQNLNHDAMYWYRQDPGQGLRLIYYSQIVNDFQKGDIAEGYSVSREKKESFPLTVTSAQKNPTAFYLCASSSTPGQSNQPQHFGDGTRLSIL.

The table lists this clonotype with a few counts. The V and J genes are TRBV6-1 and TRBJ2-7, with D perhaps TRBD2 (5 bases). Germline V CDR1 and CDR2: MNHNS, SASEGT. This CDR3 comprises 13 residues. With 6 bases removed from V and 0 bases from J, the gap between germline ends came to 9 bases. CDR3 region: CASRDFYSYEQYF. The CDR3 bases are TGTGCCAGCAGGGACTTCTACTCCTACGAGCAGTACTTC.

The table lists this clonotype with many counts. The rearrangement joins TRBV28 to TRBJ2-7, with 12 bases aligning to TRBD2. This CDR3 comprises 18 residues. V dropped 5 bases and J dropped 2; count of bases not matched to a gene: 13. Looked up from germline, CDR1 is MDHEN and CDR2 is SYDVKM. The CDR3 loop reads CASSPLAGGPRRTYEQYF. The CDR3 region has the DNA TGTGCCAGCAGTCCGCTAGCGGGAGGGCCGAGGAGGACCTACGAGCAGTACTTC.

The V gene is TRBV27, the J gene TRBJ1-5; D not certain. Trimming stripped 6 bases from V and 0 bases from J, with 15 bases between. This CDR3 has 16 residues. Germline V gene sequence: CDR1 MNHEY, CDR2 SMNVEV (reference sequence). In DNA form, the CDR3 reads TGTGCCAGCAGACCCCACTCATGGGATAGCAATCAGCCCCAGCATTTT. Its translation is CASRPHSWDSNQPQHF.

This clonotype showed up many times. V gene TRBV28 combines with J gene TRBJ1-2, with unresolved D. CDR3 length: 12 amino acids. Trimming shortened V by 7 bases and J by 0 bases, and 6 bases separated the two germline ends. The germline CDR1 and CDR2 sequences are MDHEN and SYDVKM. CDR3 loop: CASIGANYGYTF. DNA of the CDR3: TGTGCCAGCATCGGGGCTAACTATGGCTACACCTTC.

The chain carries TRBV2 and TRBJ2-1, with 12 bases that match TRBD2. From germline, CDR1 is SNHLY and CDR2 FYNNEI. V was clipped by 8 bases and J by 2 bases; unmatched bases: 7. This CDR3 spans 16 amino acids. CDR3: CASASRTSGAYNEQFF. CDR3 bases: TGTGCCAGCGCGAGCCGGACTAGCGGGGCCTACAATGAGCAGTTCTTC.

This clonotype came up many times. The J gene is TRBJ2-1, the V gene TRBV6-5; weak D call: TRBD2 (11 bases). The CDR3 extends over 18 amino acids. V was shortened by 5 bases and J by 7 bases, with 27 bases between the two germline ends. The V gene's germline CDR1 is MNHEY and CDR2 SVGAGI. CDR3 in amino acids: CASSRSDRGLAGGNEQFF. Written as DNA, the CDR3 is TGTGCCAGCAGTCGATCCGACAGGGGGCTAGCGGGAGGAAATGAGCAGTTCTTC.

Turning to this clonotype: A much larger clone sits a single nucleotide away, making a read error possible. The chain carries TRBV12-3 or TRBV12-4 and TRBJ2-3; 10 bases fit TRBD2. This CDR3 has 15 amino acids. V was clipped by 5 bases and J by 4 bases; unmatched bases: 6. The CDR3: CASSGRLAGADTQYF. The CDR3 bases are TGTGCCAGCAGTGGGAGGCTAGCGGGGGCAGATACGCAGTATTTT.

The chain joins TRBV27 to TRBJ2-5, with no clear D. CDR3 length equals 11 residues. With 5 bases removed from V and 3 bases from J, the gap between germline ends came to 4 bases. CDR1 is MNHEY and CDR2 is SMNVEV in the germline V gene (reference sequence). CDR3 nucleotides: TGTGCCAGCAGTCACGAAGAGACCCAGTACTTC. Protein product: CASSHEETQYF.

This clonotype came up many times. This rearrangement joins TRBV7-8 to TRBJ1-1, with TRBD1 matching 8 bases. The CDR3 runs to 15 residues. The germline V gene encodes CDR1 SGHVS and CDR2 FQNEAQ. Trimming at V came to 6 bases and at J to 3 bases, leaving 9 bases not matched to a gene. Here the CDR3 reads CASSFNRGADTEAFF. The CDR3 DNA sequence: TGTGCCAGCAGTTTCAACAGGGGGGCAGACACTGAAGCTTTCTTT.

This clonotype showed up many times. V is TRBV20-1 and J is TRBJ2-5; D possibly corresponds to TRBD1 (5 bases). The CDR3 runs to 14 residues. Germline CDR1 DFQATT, CDR2 SNEGSKA (reference sequence). Trimming took 0 bases from V and 8 from J, leaving 16 bases between them. CDR3 DNA sequence: TGCAGTGCTAGAGATAGGGGTAGACCGCCCACCCAGTACTTC. Amino acids: CSARDRGRPPTQYF.

As concerns this clonotype: A much larger clone is a single base away; this may be a read error. The V gene is TRBV10-3, the J gene TRBJ1-1; D might be TRBD1 (5 bases). The CDR3 runs to 15 residues. Trimming cost V 7 bases and J 5 bases, with 20 bases left between them. The V gene's germline CDR1 is ENHRY and CDR2 SYGVKD. CDR3 DNA: TGTGCCATCAATGAACAGTCGTCGAGGGGTACTGAAGCTTTCTTT. It is translated as CAINEQSSRGTEAFF.

This clonotype was counted at least ten times. The chain recombines TRBV5-6 with TRBJ2-3; D may be TRBD2 (5 bases). Trimming took off 2 bases at V and 8 bases at J, with 18 bases between the two ends. The length of the CDR3 is 15 residues. Germline loops: CDR1 SGHDT, CDR2 YYEEEE. The CDR3 here is CASSFDRQVGGTQYF. The CDR3 DNA reads TGTGCCAGCAGCTTTGACCGGCAGGTAGGAGGTACGCAGTATTTT.

The chain links TRBV7-9 to TRBJ2-3; 16 bases fit TRBD2. The CDR3 is 18 amino acids. J lost 1 base, V lost 5 bases, and 6 bases had no gene match. The V gene's germline CDR1 is SEHNR and CDR2 FQNEAQ (reference sequence). The CDR3: CASSHMGTSGRGTDTQYF. DNA of the CDR3: TGTGCCAGCAGCCACATGGGGACTAGCGGGAGGGGCACAGATACGCAGTATTTT.

This clonotype came up many times. V is TRBV11-3 and J is TRBJ2-3; D is possibly TRBD2 (5 bases). V was clipped by 6 bases and J by 8 bases, with 15 bases between them. There are 13 residues in the CDR3. Germline CDR1 and CDR2: SGHNT and YENEEA. The CDR3 nucleotides read TGTGCCAGCAGTTCGGACTCCGAGGGTACGCAGTATTTT. Its protein is CASSSDSEGTQYF.

This clonotype was seen many times. CDR3 sequence: CASRDREFQETQYF. The CDR3 DNA reads as TGTGCCAGCAGGGACAGGGAATTCCAAGAGACCCAGTACTTC. This sequence joins TRBV6-1 and TRBJ2-5, with TRBD1 matching over 8 bases. After removal of 6 bases from V and 1 base from J, the junction contained 4 bases not matched to a gene. Germline assignment: CDR1 MNHNS and CDR2 SASEGT. CDR3 length equals 14 residues.

This chain links TRBV5-1 with TRBJ2-7; D might be TRBD1 (5 bases). The CDR3 extends over 17 amino acids. Germline CDR1 and CDR2: SGHRS and YFSETQ. V dropped 0 bases and J dropped 2 bases, with 18 bases sitting between them. The CDR3 region has the DNA TGCGCCAGCAGCTTGGCAGGGCGCCTTTTGGAACCCTACGAGCAGTACTTC. Its protein product is CASSLAGRLLEPYEQYF.